The 13 T cell receptor beta chains listed next were all sequenced from one sample in a study of CD8 T cells in ankylosing spondylitis. For these TCRs, the target antigens are not known. A single record per CDR3 protein comes from TCRdb applying MiXCR to the 5' RACE reads. Of some 400,000 distinct CDR3 sequences detected, under 25% appear once; the ten largest clones hold about 17%. The study, taken as a whole, reports: One TCR beta motif, made up of seven to nine highly homologous variants, appeared characteristic of ankylosing spondylitis blood.

The source material was blood, either unsorted or a sorted T cell fraction (not recorded which). The receptor set was obtained from a male donor with ankylosing spondylitis.

V and J are TRBV29-1 and TRBJ2-7, with D possibly TRBD1 on 5 matching bases. Trimming stripped 7 bases from V and 3 bases from J, with 10 bases between. The germline gives CDR1 SQVTM, CDR2 ANQGSEA. This CDR3 contains 11 residues. The CDR3 nucleotides are TGCAGCGCCGGAGACAGCTACGAGCAGTACTTC. It codes for CSAGDSYEQYF.

The rearrangement uses TRBV7-2 and TRBJ2-4; D is unclear. CDR3 size: 20 residues. Germline CDR1 reads SGHTA; CDR2 reads FQGNSA. The V gene lost 0 bases and the J gene lost 1 base, with 22 bases spanning the gap. The CDR3 loop reads CASSLAPLTARVAAKNIQYF. DNA of the CDR3: TGTGCCAGCAGCTTAGCCCCCTTAACGGCAAGGGTCGCGGCCAAAAACATTCAGTACTTC.

The chain carries TRBV20-1 and TRBJ2-1, with 12 positions matching TRBD2. This CDR3 is built from 15 residues. V was pared by 4 bases and J by 7 bases, with 8 bases of the junction left unmatched. The germline V gene encodes CDR1 DFQATT and CDR2 SNEGSKA (reference sequence). CDR3 coding DNA: TGCAGTGCTACTAGCGGGAGGGGGTCGGCGAATGAGCAGTTCTTC. This encodes CSATSGRGSANEQFF.

V and J are TRBV29-1 and TRBJ2-7; D might be TRBD2 (5 bases). Deletions cut 0 bases from V and 3 bases from J, with 12 bases between. There are 14 residues in the CDR3. Germline V gene lookup returns CDR1 SQVTM and CDR2 ANQGSEA. The CDR3 DNA is TGCAGCGTTGAAGATACGGGAAGCCGCTACGAGCAGTACTTC. It translates to CSVEDTGSRYEQYF.

This clonotype appeared a few times. The V gene is TRBV20-1, the J gene TRBJ1-2, with D hard to call. CDR3 length: 13 amino acids. Germline CDR1 and CDR2: DFQATT and SNEGSKA (reference sequence). V lost 0 bases, J lost 8 bases, and 13 bases lay in between. The CDR3 loop reads CSARDMAGLGYTF. CDR3 bases: TGCAGTGCTAGAGATATGGCCGGGCTCGGCTACACCTTC.

Here the CDR3 DNA reads TGTGCCAGCAGCTTAGCACAGGCGGGGGAGCAGTACTTC. Amino acid sequence: CASSLAQAGEQYF. The J gene is TRBJ2-7, the V gene TRBV7-2; D is possibly TRBD2 (6 bases). This CDR3 has 13 residues. Trimming took off 0 bases at V and 7 bases at J, with 10 bases between the two ends. The germline V gene encodes CDR1 SGHTA and CDR2 FQGNSA. Looking up the rest from reference TRBV7-2 and TRBJ2-7 gives the full variable domain: GAGVSQSPSNKVTEKGKDVELRCDPISGHTALYWYRQSLGQGLEFLIYFQGNSAPDKSGLPSDRFSAERTGGSVSTLTIQRTQQEDSAVYLCASSLAQAGEQYFGPGTRLTVT.

The chain joins TRBV5-1 to TRBJ2-4; 14 bases align to TRBD2. This CDR3 has 16 amino acids. The junction had 4 bases not matched to a gene; V was cut back by 1 base and J by 7 bases. CDR1 and CDR2 (germline): SGHRS, YFSETQ. The CDR3 DNA follows: TGCGCCAGCAGCTTGAGCGGACTAGCGGGAGGTAACATTCAGTACTTC. This gives the protein CASSLSGLAGGNIQYF.

The chain has TRBV6-1 and TRBJ1-5, with TRBD1 as a possible D gene (5 bases). Germline CDR1 is MNHNS and CDR2 is SASEGT. The CDR3 spans 14 residues. The V gene lost 5 bases and the J gene lost 4 bases, with 12 bases spanning the gap. CDR3 protein: CASSLDQGNQPQHF. CDR3 DNA: TGTGCCAGCAGTCTAGACCAGGGAAATCAGCCCCAGCATTTT.

This chain connects TRBV20-1 to TRBJ1-1; a possible D gene is TRBD1 (5 bases). The CDR3 consists of 12 residues. Trimming left V 1 base short and J 11 bases short, with 14 bases between. Per germline, CDR1 DFQATT and CDR2 SNEGSKA (reference sequence). CDR3 DNA: TGCAGTGCTAGAGTCGTAGGGGTGAGCGCTTTCTTT. It is translated as CSARVVGVSAFF.

V gene TRBV25-1 combines with J gene TRBJ2-7; 15 bases match TRBD2. With 8 bases clipped from V and 5 bases from J, the junction kept 4 bases outside the gene matches. The CDR3 is 14 amino acids. CDR1 is MGHDK and CDR2 is SYGVNS in the germline V gene. The CDR3 here is CASGLAGGPNEQYF. The CDR3 DNA sequence: TGTGCCAGCGGACTAGCGGGAGGGCCTAACGAGCAGTACTTC.

The chain uses TRBV6-1 and TRBJ2-7, with no clear D. The CDR3 is 14 residues long. The V end lost 5 bases, the J end lost 0 bases, and 11 bases lay between the germline ends. Germline CDR1 reads MNHNS; CDR2 reads SASEGT. The CDR3 is CASSPQYSSYEQYF. The CDR3 DNA follows: TGTGCCAGCAGTCCGCAATATAGCTCCTACGAGCAGTACTTC.

The table lists this clonotype with a few counts. The chain recombines TRBV6-5 with TRBJ1-4; D is possibly TRBD1 (6 bases). Deletions cut 0 bases from V and 8 bases from J, with 16 bases between. The V gene's germline CDR1 is MNHEY and CDR2 SVGAGI. This CDR3 has 16 amino acids. The CDR3 region has the DNA TGTGCCAGCAGTTACTCAAGGGCGGGGGCTTGGGAAAAACTGTTTTTT. Its protein is CASSYSRAGAWEKLFF.

This clonotype has only a few counts. The chain joins TRBV10-3 to TRBJ2-7; 12 nucleotides align to TRBD1. Trimming at V came to 3 bases and at J to 3 bases, leaving 3 bases not matched to a gene. This CDR3 is built from 15 residues. Germline lookup yields CDR1 ENHRY and CDR2 SYGVKD. The chain's CDR3 is CAISDGDRGLYEQYF. The CDR3 DNA sequence: TGTGCCATCAGTGATGGGGACAGGGGGCTCTACGAGCAGTACTTC.